Given below is one TCR beta chain in context. These data come from a study of blood T cell repertoires in COVID-19. CDR1 is LNHNV, CDR2 YYDKDF, per germline (reference sequence). The CDR3 extends over 17 amino acids. Germline trimming cut 0 bases from V and 5 bases from J; bases unmatched to any gene: 9. Measured with immunoSEQ multiplex PCR; TCRdb has only the in-frame clones, and not every one. The sample has 200,000 to 250,000 clones, 83% seen once. This receptor was obtained from a human donor in a cohort sampled during active COVID-19. This rearrangement joins TRBV15 to TRBJ2-5; 10 nucleotides agree with TRBD2. Sequencing input: peripheral blood. The CDR3 reads CATSRDAASGRRETQYF. DNA of the CDR3: TGTGCCACCAGCAGAGACGCGGCTAGCGGGAGAAGGGAGACCCAGTACTTC.